The present T cell receptor (beta chain) was sequenced within a study of human T cells and chemical hapten exposure. This sample's time point: patch test 2, 6 weeks after DPC sensitization. Treatment indicated: therapeutic diphenylcyclopropenone sensitization with weekly scalp DPC. CDR3 length equals 15 residues. CDR1 and CDR2 (germline): SGHVS, FQNEAQ. With 0 bases removed from V and 1 base from J, the gap between germline ends came to 9 bases. TCRdb called the RACE reads again in MiXCR, with one record for every CDR3 protein. The data contain more than 85,000 distinct CDR3 sequences, approximately 9.9% of them singletons. This clonotype was detected many times.

The sequenced sample was whole blood, obtained in connection with sensitization to the hapten diphenylcyclopropenone (DPC). This TCR derives from a man in his forties with alopecia areata. Some clones in this sample may be carry-over from other donors' samples. J is TRBJ1-1 and V is TRBV7-8, with TRBD1 as a possible D gene (6 bases). The CDR3 spells CASSLAGHPNTEAFF. The CDR3 DNA reads as TGTGCCAGCAGCTTAGCGGGACACCCGAACACTGAAGCTTTCTTT.